These T cell receptor beta chains were read from a single sample in a study of beta chain features in type 1 diabetes. Only in-frame clones appear in the TCRdb table, and some are missing; sequencing was by immunoSEQ multiplex PCR. The sample includes 310,000 or so clones, about 15% of them seen just once. The sample taken for sequencing was naive CD4+ T cells from blood. These receptors all stem from a man between 18 and 29 years old with type 1 diabetes. Both conserved end residues are part of each CDR3. The D gene is left open where the match is weak. Size values are once, few and many counts, or a class for expanded clones, and some rows have none.

cdr3_nt | cdr3_aa | v_call | d_call | j_call | clone_size
TGTGCCACCAGCAGAGATATCACAGATACGCAGTATTTT | CATSRDITDTQYF | TRBV15 | NA | TRBJ2-3 | NA
TGTGCCAGCAGCTTAGTCCGGACTAGCGTATGGGAGCAGTACTTC | CASSLVRTSVWEQYF | TRBV7-8 | TRBD2 | TRBJ2-7 | NA
TGCAGCGTAAGGGGGAACACTGAAGCTTTCTTT | CSVRGNTEAFF | TRBV29-1 | NA | TRBJ1-1 | NA
TGTGCCAGCAGTGGCGGCACAGGGTACGAGCAGTACTTC | CASSGGTGYEQYF | TRBV2 | NA | TRBJ2-7 | NA
TGTGCCAGCAGCTTAGCTAGGGCGACAGGCAGAATCTACGAGCAGTACTTC | CASSLARATGRIYEQYF | TRBV7-9 | NA | TRBJ2-7 | NA
TGTGCCAGCAGCGTAGCTCCCCTCAACACCGGGGAGCTGTTTTTT | CASSVAPLNTGELFF | TRBV9 | NA | TRBJ2-2 | NA
TGTGCCAGCTCACCTGGACAGGGGGCCCTCTACGAGCAGTACTTC | CASSPGQGALYEQYF | TRBV18 | TRBD1 | TRBJ2-7 | NA
TGTGCCAGCAGTTTAGGGGGCCGGGACAGGGTTTGGTACGAGCAGTACTTC | CASSLGGRDRVWYEQYF | TRBV28 | TRBD1 | TRBJ2-7 | NA
TGTGCCAGCAGCGCCTACCTAGCGGGAGGGAACGAGACCCAGTACTTC | CASSAYLAGGNETQYF | TRBV7-7 | TRBD2 | TRBJ2-5 | few
TGCAGCGTTGGACAGGGGAGCTACGAGCAGTACTTC | CSVGQGSYEQYF | TRBV29-1 | TRBD1 | TRBJ2-7 | NA
TGTGTCACTAGCAGGAACTATGGCTACACCTTC | CVTSRNYGYTF | TRBV6-1 | NA | TRBJ1-2 | few
TGTGCCACCAGCAGAGGGCCACAGGGTTATGGAAAACTGTTTTTT | CATSRGPQGYGKLFF | TRBV15 | NA | TRBJ1-4 | NA
TGTGCCAGCGGCACGACGGGAACCTACGAGCAGTACTTC | CASGTTGTYEQYF | TRBV7-2 | NA | TRBJ2-7 | few
TGTGCCTGGAGCTTACAAGAGACCCAGTACTTC | CAWSLQETQYF | TRBV30 | NA | TRBJ2-5 | NA
TGTGCCTGGAGTAAGCGGATACGCACAGATACGCAGTATTTT | CAWSKRIRTDTQYF | TRBV30 | NA | TRBJ2-3 | NA
TGTGCCAGTAGTATACGACGGCAGAGGAGCAATCAGCCCCAGCATTTT | CASSIRRQRSNQPQHF | TRBV19 | NA | TRBJ1-5 | few
TGTGCCAGCAGCAAATTCCCTGGGACAGGCATTTTGCACGAGACCCAGTACTTC | CASSKFPGTGILHETQYF | TRBV21-1 | NA | TRBJ2-5 | NA
TGTGCCAGCAGCGCGCGGGGGGCTCCCTCCTACAATGAGCAGTTCTTC | CASSARGAPSYNEQFF | TRBV9 | TRBD2 | TRBJ2-1 | NA
TGTGCCAGCAGCGTCCGCGGGACTAGCGGGACCTACGAGCAGTACTTC | CASSVRGTSGTYEQYF | TRBV9 | TRBD2 | TRBJ2-7 | NA
TGCAGCGTTGTAGTGCGGGGGGGATACAATGAGCAGTTCTTC | CSVVVRGGYNEQFF | TRBV29-1 | TRBD2 | TRBJ2-1 | few
TGCGCCAGCAGCCAGTTGGGGTTGGGGGGGCACGAGCAGTACTTC | CASSQLGLGGHEQYF | TRBV4-3 | NA | TRBJ2-7 | NA
TGTGCCAGCAGCTCGCCCGGGACTAGCGGGAGCAGGAGCTCCTACGAGCAGTACTTC | CASSSPGTSGSRSSYEQYF | TRBV7-6 | TRBD2 | TRBJ2-7 | few
TGTGCCAGCAGTCCGACAGAGAACTATGGCTACACCTTC | CASSPTENYGYTF | TRBV2 | NA | TRBJ1-2 | once
TGTGCCAGCGGGCCGTCGGGATTAGAGACCCAGTACTTC | CASGPSGLETQYF | TRBV6-1 | NA | TRBJ2-5 | NA
TGTGCCAGCAGTGCAGGACAGGGGGCTGGCACAGATACGCAGTATTTT | CASSAGQGAGTDTQYF | TRBV6-6 | TRBD1 | TRBJ2-3 | few
TGTGCCAGCTCCTCGGGACAGGGTCCGGAGCCCCAGCATTTT | CASSSGQGPEPQHF | TRBV18 | TRBD1 | TRBJ1-5 | NA
TGTGCCAGCAGCTTTTCCGGGTATTACAATGAGCAGTTCTTC | CASSFSGYYNEQFF | TRBV11-2 | NA | TRBJ2-1 | NA
TGTGCCAGCAGCTTAGCTGACAGGGAGCACACAGATACGCAGTATTTT | CASSLADREHTDTQYF | TRBV11-2 | TRBD1 | TRBJ2-3 | few
TGTGCCAGCAGCCCCTTAAGGGGCTCCTACGAGCAGTACTTC | CASSPLRGSYEQYF | TRBV7-2 | NA | TRBJ2-7 | few
TGTGCCAGCAGTTACCAACAGGATCACACTGAAGCTTTCTTT | CASSYQQDHTEAFF | TRBV6-6 | NA | TRBJ1-1 | few
TGTGCCAGCAGCTTGGATGGTTACAGGATTTCCTACGAGCAGTACTTC | CASSLDGYRISYEQYF | TRBV5-4 | NA | TRBJ2-7 | NA
TGTGCCACCAGCAGAGACCGGACACGGATGTTTTTT | CATSRDRTRMFF | TRBV15 | NA | TRBJ1-4 | NA
TGTGCCAGCAGTTACTCTGAGGGGGGGTATGGCTACACCTTC | CASSYSEGGYGYTF | TRBV6-5 | NA | TRBJ1-2 | few
TGCGCCAGCAGCTTGGAGAGGAGCACAGATACGCAGTATTTT | CASSLERSTDTQYF | TRBV5-1 | NA | TRBJ2-3 | NA
TGTGCCATCAGCCCGGGACTAGCATCAGATACGCAGTATTTT | CAISPGLASDTQYF | TRBV10-3 | TRBD2 | TRBJ2-3 | NA
TGCGCCAGCAGCTCGGACAGCTACGAGCAGTACTTC | CASSSDSYEQYF | TRBV5-1 | NA | TRBJ2-7 | few
TGTGCCAGCAGCGGCCGCTACGAGCAGTACTTC | CASSGRYEQYF | TRBV7-9 | NA | TRBJ2-7 | few
TGTGCCAGCAGCATAAGGACTAGCGGCGCTGAGACCCAGTACTTC | CASSIRTSGAETQYF | TRBV7-9 | TRBD2 | TRBJ2-5 | NA
TGTGCCAGCAGCTCGGGACTAGCGGGGGGGACCGGGGAGCTGTTTTTT | CASSSGLAGGTGELFF | TRBV5-4 | TRBD2 | TRBJ2-2 | NA
TGCGCCAGCAGAGACAGGGACGAGGACTATGGCTACACCTTC | CASRDRDEDYGYTF | TRBV10-1 | TRBD1 | TRBJ1-2 | NA
TGTGCCACCAGCAGACCCCTCACAGGGGGCTCCTACAATGAGCAGTTCTTC | CATSRPLTGGSYNEQFF | TRBV15 | TRBD1 | TRBJ2-1 | few
TGTGCCAGCAACTCTAACGGGCGGGCCCCCTACGAGCAGTACTTC | CASNSNGRAPYEQYF | TRBV7-2 | NA | TRBJ2-7 | NA